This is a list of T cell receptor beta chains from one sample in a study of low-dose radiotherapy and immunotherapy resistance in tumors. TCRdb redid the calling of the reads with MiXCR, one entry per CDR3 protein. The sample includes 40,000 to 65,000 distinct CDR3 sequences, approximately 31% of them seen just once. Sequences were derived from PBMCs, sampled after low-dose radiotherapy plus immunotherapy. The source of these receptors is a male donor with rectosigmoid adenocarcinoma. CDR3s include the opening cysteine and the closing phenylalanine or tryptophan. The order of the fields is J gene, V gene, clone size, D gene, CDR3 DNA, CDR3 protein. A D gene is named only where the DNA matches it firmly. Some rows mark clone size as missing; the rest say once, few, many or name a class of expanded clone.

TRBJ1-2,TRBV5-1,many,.,TGCGCCAGCAGCCAGGACGGAGGCAACTATGGCTACACCTTC,CASSQDGGNYGYTF
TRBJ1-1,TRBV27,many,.,TGTGCCAGCAGTCCCCCGGGCGTCATGAACACTGAAGCTTTCTTT,CASSPPGVMNTEAFF
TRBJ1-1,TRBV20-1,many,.,TGCAGTGCTAGACTGTTGACGGGATATGAAGCTTTCTTT,CSARLLTGYEAFF
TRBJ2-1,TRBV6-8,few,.,TGTGCCAGCAGGACCGCCGGGGGTAGCTCCTACAATGAGCAGTTCTTC,CASRTAGGSSYNEQFF
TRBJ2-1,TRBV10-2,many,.,TGCGCCAGCAGTGGAACGGCGGAGAAGCAGTTCTTC,CASSGTAEKQFF
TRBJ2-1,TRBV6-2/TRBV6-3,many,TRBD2,TGTGCCAGCAGTTCCGGAGATTTCAGAGGGAGGGCCAAGAATGAGCAGTTCTTC,CASSSGDFRGRAKNEQFF
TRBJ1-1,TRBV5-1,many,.,TGCGCCAGCAGTCCGTCCCAGACAGCCAACACTGAAGCTTTCTTT,CASSPSQTANTEAFF
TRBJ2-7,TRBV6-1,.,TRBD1,TGTGCCAGCAGTGAAGCTGGGACAGGACACTACGAGCAGTACTTC,CASSEAGTGHYEQYF
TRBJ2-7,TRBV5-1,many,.,TGCGCCAGCAGCTTCCGGGACGGGGACTACGAGCAGTACTTC,CASSFRDGDYEQYF
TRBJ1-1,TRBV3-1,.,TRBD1,TGTGCCAGCAGCCAAGCAGGGGGCGTAACTGAAGCTTTCTTT,CASSQAGGVTEAFF
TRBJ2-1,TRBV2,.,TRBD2,TGTGCCAGCATGTTTAGCGGGAGCCTCTCCTACAATGAGCAGTTCTTC,CASMFSGSLSYNEQFF
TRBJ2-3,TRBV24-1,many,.,TGTGCCACCAGTGATTTGATGTACGAAGATACGCAGTATTTT,CATSDLMYEDTQYF
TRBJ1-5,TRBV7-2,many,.,TGTGCCAGCAGCTTAGGGGGAGGGTCCCGCAATCAGCCCCAGCATTTT,CASSLGGGSRNQPQHF
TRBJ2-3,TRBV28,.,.,TGTGCCGGGGGCGGCAGGGGTAGCACAGATACGCAGTATTTT,CAGGGRGSTDTQYF
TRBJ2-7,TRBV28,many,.,TGTGCCAGCAGTGATCGGGGGCGTGCTGCCTACGAGCAGTACTTC,CASSDRGRAAYEQYF
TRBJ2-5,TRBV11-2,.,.,TGTGCCGGCACCCTTGGGGAGACCCAGTACTTC,CAGTLGETQYF
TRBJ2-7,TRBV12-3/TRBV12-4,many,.,TGTGCCAGCAGCCTCTTTAACCCCGCCGCCGCCAACGAGCAGTACTTC,CASSLFNPAAANEQYF
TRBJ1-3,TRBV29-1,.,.,TGCAGCGTTGACGCTTTAGCGGGAAACACCATATATTTT,CSVDALAGNTIYF
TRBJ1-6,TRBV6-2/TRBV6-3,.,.,TGTGCCAGCAGTTACCGGACCCTGCGAGATTCACCCCTCCACTTT,CASSYRTLRDSPLHF
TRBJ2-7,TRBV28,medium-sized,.,TGTGCCAGCAGGTACCTGTCCGAGCAGTACTTC,CASRYLSEQYF
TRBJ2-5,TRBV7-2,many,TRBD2,TGTGCCAGCAGCCTGGGGGGGACGAGAGAGACCCAGTACTTC,CASSLGGTRETQYF
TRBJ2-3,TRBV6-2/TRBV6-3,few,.,TGTGCCAGCAGTTACCTGGGGGGGGCAGCCTACACAGATACGCAGTATTTT,CASSYLGGAAYTDTQYF
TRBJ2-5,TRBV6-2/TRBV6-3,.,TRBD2,TGTGCCAGCAGTTGGGATCGACTAGCGGAGACCCAGTACTTC,CASSWDRLAETQYF
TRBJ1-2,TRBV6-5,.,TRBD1,TGTGCCAGCAGTAGATACCGGGACAGGGGGCTAGCTGGCTATGGCTACACCTTC,CASSRYRDRGLAGYGYTF
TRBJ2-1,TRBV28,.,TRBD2,TGTGCCAGCACCTCTCTAGCGGGAGGGCTCAATGAGCAGTTCTTC,CASTSLAGGLNEQFF
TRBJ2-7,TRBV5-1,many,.,TGCGCCAGCAGCTTGGCGGCATCGGTTTCCTCCTACGAGCAGTACTTC,CASSLAASVSSYEQYF
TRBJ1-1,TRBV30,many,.,TGTGCCTGGAGTGAGGGAAGCCACACTGAAGCTTTCTTT,CAWSEGSHTEAFF
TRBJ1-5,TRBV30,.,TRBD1,TGTGCCTGGAGCTGGACAGGGAGAATACAGCCCCAGCATTTT,CAWSWTGRIQPQHF
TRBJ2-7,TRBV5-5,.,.,TGTGCCAGCAGCTTGGTAGGACAGTCCTACGAGCAGTACTTC,CASSLVGQSYEQYF
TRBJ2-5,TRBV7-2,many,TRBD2,TGTGCCAGCAGCCAGGCGGCTAGCGGGAGGGGGGAGACCCAGTACTTC,CASSQAASGRGETQYF
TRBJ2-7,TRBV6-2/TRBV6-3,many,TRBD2,TGTGCCAGCGGGGGGGGAGAGCCACCCTACGAGCAGTACTTC,CASGGGEPPYEQYF
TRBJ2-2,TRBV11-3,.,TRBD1,TGTGCCAGCGGACAGGAGAACACCGGGGAGCTGTTTTTT,CASGQENTGELFF
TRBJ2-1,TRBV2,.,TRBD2,TGTGCCAGCAAGGGCGGGACTAGCGGGAGCGGGGCCTACAATGAGCAGTTCTTC,CASKGGTSGSGAYNEQFF
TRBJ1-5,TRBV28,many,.,TGTGCCAGCAGTTTTGGCGAGGTTTTGGTACAGCCCCAGCATTTT,CASSFGEVLVQPQHF
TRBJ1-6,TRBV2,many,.,TGTGCCAGCAGTGAATCGGGTAGCGGATATTCACCCCTCCACTTT,CASSESGSGYSPLHF
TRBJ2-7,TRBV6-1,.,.,TGTGCCAGCAGTACGGCCAGGGGCGCGCTTGGAGAGCAGTACTTC,CASSTARGALGEQYF